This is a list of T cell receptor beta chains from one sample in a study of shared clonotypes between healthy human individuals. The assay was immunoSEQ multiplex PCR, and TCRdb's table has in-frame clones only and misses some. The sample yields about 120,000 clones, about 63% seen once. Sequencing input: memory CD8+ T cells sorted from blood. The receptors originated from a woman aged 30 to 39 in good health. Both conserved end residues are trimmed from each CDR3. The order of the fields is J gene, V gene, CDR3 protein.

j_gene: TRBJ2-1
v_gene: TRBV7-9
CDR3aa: ASRPSVSEQF

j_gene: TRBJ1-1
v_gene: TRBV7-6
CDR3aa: ASSDGGRTEAF

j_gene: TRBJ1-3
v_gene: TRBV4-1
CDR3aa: ASSPVSGNTIY

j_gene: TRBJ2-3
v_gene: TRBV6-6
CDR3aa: ASSQLAGGLDTQY

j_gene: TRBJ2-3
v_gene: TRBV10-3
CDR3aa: AISDLPGLAGRDPDTQY

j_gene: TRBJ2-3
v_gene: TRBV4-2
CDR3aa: ASSQGEAVNTDTQY

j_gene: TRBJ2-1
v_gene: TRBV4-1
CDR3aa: ASSRLLAPSYNEQF

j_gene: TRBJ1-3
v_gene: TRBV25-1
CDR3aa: ASSESTGNTIY

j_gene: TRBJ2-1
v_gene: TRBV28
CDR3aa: ASSPSQNYNEQF

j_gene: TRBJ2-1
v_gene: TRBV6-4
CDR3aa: ASSDSSAGDPNFLF

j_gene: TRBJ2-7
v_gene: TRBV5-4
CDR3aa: ASGGGAHEQY

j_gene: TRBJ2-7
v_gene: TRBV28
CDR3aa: ACGTVDRDYEQY

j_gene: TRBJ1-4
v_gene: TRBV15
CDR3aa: ATSYREEEKLF

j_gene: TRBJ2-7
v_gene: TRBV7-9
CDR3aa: ASSLATLAGGDEQY

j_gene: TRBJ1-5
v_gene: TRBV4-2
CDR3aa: ASSTNTGGNQPQH

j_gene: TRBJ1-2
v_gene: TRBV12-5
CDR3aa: ASGTGAYRRGYT

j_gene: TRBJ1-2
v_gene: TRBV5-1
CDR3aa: ASSLERFYDGYT

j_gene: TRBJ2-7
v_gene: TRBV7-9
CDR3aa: ASSYKDVYEQY

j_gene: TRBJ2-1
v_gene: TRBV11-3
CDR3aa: ASSWDRGSYNEQF

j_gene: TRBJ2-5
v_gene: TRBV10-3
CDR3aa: AIRASGPQETQY

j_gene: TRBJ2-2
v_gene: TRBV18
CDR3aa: ASTGTNTGELF

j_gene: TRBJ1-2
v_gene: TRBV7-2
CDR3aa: ASSPNSGNYGYT

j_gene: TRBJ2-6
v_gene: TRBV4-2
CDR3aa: ASSQDRVLSGANVLT

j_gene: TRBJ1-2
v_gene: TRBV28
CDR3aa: ASSFGPAGYT

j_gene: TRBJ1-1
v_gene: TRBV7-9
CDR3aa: ASIMTGLGNTEAF

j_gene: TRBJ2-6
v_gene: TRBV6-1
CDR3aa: ASSETWGPGANVLT

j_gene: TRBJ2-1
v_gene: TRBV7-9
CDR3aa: ASSPRGGSSYNEQF

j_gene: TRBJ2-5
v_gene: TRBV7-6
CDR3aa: ASSLASGSRGETQY

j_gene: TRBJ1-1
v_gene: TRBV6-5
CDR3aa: ASSYSSNSEAF

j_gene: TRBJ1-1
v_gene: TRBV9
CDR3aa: ASSARRGTTEAF

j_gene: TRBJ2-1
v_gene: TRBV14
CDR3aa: ASSQGTSGSQFITSF

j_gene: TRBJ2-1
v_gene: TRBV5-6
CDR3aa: ASSLNLGTYNEQF

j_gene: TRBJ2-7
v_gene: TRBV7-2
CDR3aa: ASSIQGGETYEQY

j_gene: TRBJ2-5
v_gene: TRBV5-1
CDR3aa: ASSSGQGFGETQY

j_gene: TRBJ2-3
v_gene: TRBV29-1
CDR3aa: SVAGLSTDTQY

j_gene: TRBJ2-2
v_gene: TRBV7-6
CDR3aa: ASSLGVLGQGNTGELF

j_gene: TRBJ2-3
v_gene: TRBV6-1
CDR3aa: ASSESVDLTDTQY